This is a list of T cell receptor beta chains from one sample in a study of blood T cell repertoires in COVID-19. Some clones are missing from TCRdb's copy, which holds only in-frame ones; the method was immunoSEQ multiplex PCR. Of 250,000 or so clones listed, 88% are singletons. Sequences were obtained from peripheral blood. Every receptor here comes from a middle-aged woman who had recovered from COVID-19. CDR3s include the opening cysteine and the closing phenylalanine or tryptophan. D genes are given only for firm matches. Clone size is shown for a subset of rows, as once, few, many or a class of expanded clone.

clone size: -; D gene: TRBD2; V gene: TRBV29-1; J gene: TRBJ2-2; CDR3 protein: CSVNIRGGGGELFF; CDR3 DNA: TGCAGCGTCAACATCCGGGGGGGCGGCGGGGAGCTGTTTTTT
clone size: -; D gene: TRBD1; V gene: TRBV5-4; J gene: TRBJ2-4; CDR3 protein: CASSPGGIAKNIQYF; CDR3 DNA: TGTGCCAGCAGCCCAGGGGGAATAGCCAAAAACATTCAGTACTTC
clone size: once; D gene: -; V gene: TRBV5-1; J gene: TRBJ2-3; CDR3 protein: CASHLKGAQYF; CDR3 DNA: TGCGCCAGCCACTTAAAAGGGGCGCAGTATTTT
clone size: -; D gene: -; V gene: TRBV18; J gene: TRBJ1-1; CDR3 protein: CASSPKRGGDTEAFF; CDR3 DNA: TGTGCCAGCTCACCCAAACGGGGGGGAGACACTGAAGCTTTCTTT
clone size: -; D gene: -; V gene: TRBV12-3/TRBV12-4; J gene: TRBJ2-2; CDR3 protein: CASTRQGELFF; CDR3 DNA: TGTGCCAGCACGAGACAGGGGGAGCTGTTTTTT
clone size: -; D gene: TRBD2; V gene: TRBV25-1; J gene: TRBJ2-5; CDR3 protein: CASSRGEGRQETQYF; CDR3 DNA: TGTGCCAGCAGTCGGGGGGAGGGCCGCCAAGAGACCCAGTACTTC
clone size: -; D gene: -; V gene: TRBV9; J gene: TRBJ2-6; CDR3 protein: CASSVGGGTNVLTF; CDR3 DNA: TGTGCCAGCAGCGTAGGTGGGGGGACCAACGTCCTGACTTTC
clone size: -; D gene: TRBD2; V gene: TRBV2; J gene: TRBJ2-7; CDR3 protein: CAITPPGLAGTYEQYF; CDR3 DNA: TGTGCCATCACACCCCCGGGACTAGCGGGGACCTACGAGCAGTACTTC
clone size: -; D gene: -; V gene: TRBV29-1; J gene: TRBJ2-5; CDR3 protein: CSVRHPAGRETQYF; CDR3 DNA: TGCAGCGTCAGACACCCCGCGGGGCGAGAGACCCAGTACTTC
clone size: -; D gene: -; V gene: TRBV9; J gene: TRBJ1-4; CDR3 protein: CASSVEGATNEKLFF; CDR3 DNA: TGTGCCAGCAGCGTAGAGGGGGCAACTAATGAAAAACTGTTTTTT
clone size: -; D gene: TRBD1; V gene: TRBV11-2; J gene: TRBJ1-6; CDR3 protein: CASSPWTGDSPLHF; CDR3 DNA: TGTGCCAGCAGCCCATGGACAGGGGATTCACCCCTCCACTTT
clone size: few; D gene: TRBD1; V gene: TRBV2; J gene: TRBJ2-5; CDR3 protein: CASSTYPGQGIETQYF; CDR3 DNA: TGTGCCAGCAGTACATACCCGGGACAGGGGATAGAGACCCAGTACTTC
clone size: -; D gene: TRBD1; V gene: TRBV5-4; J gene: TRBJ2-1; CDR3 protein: CASTEGTEYNEQFF; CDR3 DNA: TGTGCCAGCACCGAGGGGACAGAGTACAATGAGCAGTTCTTC
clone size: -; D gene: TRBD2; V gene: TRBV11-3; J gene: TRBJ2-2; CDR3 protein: CASTGLAGFTGELFF; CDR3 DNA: TGTGCCAGCACCGGACTAGCGGGGTTCACCGGGGAGCTGTTTTTT
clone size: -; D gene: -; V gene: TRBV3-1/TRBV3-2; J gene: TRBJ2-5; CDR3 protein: CASSQTQPGQPYF; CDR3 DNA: TGTGCCAGCAGCCAGACGCAACCGGGACAACCGTACTTC
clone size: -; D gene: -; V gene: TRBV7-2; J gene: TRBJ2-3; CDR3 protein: CASSPSAIAHTQYF; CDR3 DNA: TGTGCCAGCAGCCCGTCCGCGATCGCACATACGCAGTATTTT
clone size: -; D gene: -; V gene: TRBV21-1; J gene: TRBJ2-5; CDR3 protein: CASSPAGGMETQYF; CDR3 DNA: TGTGCCAGCAGCCCAGCGGGAGGGATGGAGACCCAGTACTTC
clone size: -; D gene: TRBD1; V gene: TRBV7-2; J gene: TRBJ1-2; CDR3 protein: CASSLVPGGGYGYTF; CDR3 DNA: TGTGCCAGCAGCTTAGTCCCAGGGGGCGGCTATGGCTACACCTTC
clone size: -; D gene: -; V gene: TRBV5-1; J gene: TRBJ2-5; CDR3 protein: CASSVEGETQYF; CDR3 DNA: TGCGCCAGCAGTGTGGAGGGGGAGACCCAGTACTTC
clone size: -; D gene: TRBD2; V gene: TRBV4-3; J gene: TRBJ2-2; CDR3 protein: CASSQGPTSGSGLFF; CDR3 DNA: TGCGCCAGCAGCCAGGGGCCGACTAGCGGGTCCGGGCTGTTTTTT
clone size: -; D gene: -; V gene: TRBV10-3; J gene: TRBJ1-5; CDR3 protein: CAISESGRSNQPQHF; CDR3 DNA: TGTGCCATCAGTGAGTCGGGGAGAAGCAATCAGCCCCAGCATTTT
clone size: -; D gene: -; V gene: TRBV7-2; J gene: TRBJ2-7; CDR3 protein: CATLSSGSSYEQYF; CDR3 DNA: TGTGCCACCCTGAGTAGCGGAAGCTCCTACGAGCAGTACTTC
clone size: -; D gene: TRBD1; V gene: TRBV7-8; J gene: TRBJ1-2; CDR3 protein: CASRGDRGGGYTF; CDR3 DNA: TGTGCCAGCAGGGGAGACAGGGGAGGAGGCTACACCTTC